This entry lists 20 T cell receptor beta chains sequenced from one sample in a study of cytomegalovirus exposure and HLA in healthy donors. PCR amplification relied on 60 Vbeta primers (plus 13 Jbeta primers). The assay was immunoSEQ multiplex PCR, and TCRdb's table has in-frame clones only and misses some. The sample shows some 210,000 clones, around 83% of them seen only once. Material for sequencing was PBMCs. The source of these receptors is a woman aged 45-65 years in good health and CMV-seropositive.

This chain uses TRBV30 with TRBJ1-6, with unresolved D. CDR1 and CDR2 (germline): GTSNPN, SVGIG (reference sequence). The length of the CDR3 is 15 residues. The V gene lost 2 bases and the J gene lost 5 bases, with 13 bases spanning the gap. The CDR3, as DNA: TGTGCCTGGAGTCGACTACGGGGAAATAATTCACCCCTCCACTTT. Its protein is CAWSRLRGNNSPLHF.

V usage is TRBV28 and J usage is TRBJ2-1, with TRBD1 matching over 9 bases. CDR1 is MDHEN, CDR2 SYDVKM, per germline. This CDR3 region has 13 residues. V lost 6 bases, J lost 12 bases, and 9 bases stayed unmatched. This CDR3 is CASRETGGRGQFF. CDR3 DNA sequence: TGTGCCAGCAGGGAAACAGGGGGCAGGGGGCAGTTCTTC.

This clone was observed a few times. CDR3 residues: CAWSPGTGGFYGYTF. The DNA for the CDR3 is TGTGCCTGGAGCCCGGGGACAGGGGGCTTCTATGGCTACACCTTC. The rearrangement joins TRBV30 to TRBJ1-2; 12 bases fit TRBD1. The V and J ends lost 3 bases and 4 bases, in that order; junction bases with no gene match: 6. Germline V gene data show CDR1 as GTSNPN and CDR2 as SVGIG (reference sequence). The CDR3 is 15 residues long.

The chain recombines TRBV7-2 with TRBJ1-6; 7 bases agree with TRBD1. Unmatched junction bases numbered 8, after V lost 5 bases and J lost 4 bases. Looked up from germline, CDR1 is SGHTA and CDR2 is FQGNSA. This CDR3 contains 16 residues. The CDR3 reads CASSPRTGSYNSPLHF. DNA of the CDR3: TGTGCCAGCAGCCCGCGGACAGGATCTTATAATTCACCCCTCCACTTT.

The chain links TRBV19 to TRBJ2-7, with 9 bases identical to TRBD1. Germline V gene lookup returns CDR1 LNHDA and CDR2 SQIVND (reference sequence). The CDR3 has 17 residues. Trimming took 4 bases from V and 3 from J; bases not matched to a gene: 13. The CDR3 nucleotides are TGTGCCAGTAGTAATTACAGGGGGCGCGAATCTTTCTACGAGCAGTACTTC. This encodes CASSNYRGRESFYEQYF. Looking up the rest from reference TRBV19 and TRBJ2-7 gives the full variable domain: DGGITQSPKYLFRKEGQNVTLSCEQNLNHDAMYWYRQDPGQGLRLIYYSQIVNDFQKGDIAEGYSVSREKKESFPLTVTSAQKNPTAFYLCASSNYRGRESFYEQYFGPGTRLTVT.

The genes are TRBV28 and TRBJ1-2; D gene uncertain. This CDR3 region has 13 residues. The germline V gene has CDR1 MDHEN and CDR2 SYDVKM. Trimming shortened V by 7 bases and J by 7 bases, and 16 bases separated the two germline ends. The CDR3 coding sequence is TGTGCCAGCACCGTCGATTACTATCGTGGCTACACCTTC. Protein product: CASTVDYYRGYTF.

The chain employs TRBV5-1 and TRBJ2-7; tentatively, D is TRBD2 (6 bases). The CDR3 loop spans 14 amino acids. Trimming stripped 2 bases from V and 2 bases from J, with 11 bases between. Germline CDR1 is SGHRS and CDR2 is YFSETQ. CDR3 sequence reads: CASSLGSGPYEQYF. The CDR3 bases are TGCGCCAGCAGCTTAGGAAGCGGGCCCTACGAGCAGTACTTC.

The V and J genes are TRBV7-2 and TRBJ2-7; D might be TRBD2 (6 bases). Germline CDR1 and CDR2: SGHTA and FQGNSA. The CDR3 length is 13 residues. Trimming removed 4 bases from V and 2 bases from J, with 9 bases in between. Written as DNA, the CDR3 is TGTGCCAGCAGCTCCAGGACTACCTACGAGCAGTACTTC. Amino acids: CASSSRTTYEQYF.

The sample holds a few counts of this clone. J is TRBJ2-1 and V is TRBV19; TRBD1 is a possible D gene (5 bases). The germline gives CDR1 LNHDA, CDR2 SQIVND (reference sequence). Between the trimmed V and J ends, which lost 6 bases and 4 bases, there was a span of 7 bases. This CDR3 contains 12 residues. CDR3 protein: CASRAGYNEQFF. The CDR3 nucleotides are TGTGCCAGTAGGGCAGGGTACAATGAGCAGTTCTTC.

The V call is TRBV28, the J call TRBJ1-1; no reliable D call. The V and J ends lost 1 base and 0 bases respectively, with 9 bases between them. The CDR3 is 15 amino acids. Germline V gene sequence: CDR1 MDHEN, CDR2 SYDVKM. The CDR3 reads CASSLSLRVNTEAFF. In DNA, the CDR3 is TGTGCCAGCAGTTTATCTCTCCGGGTGAACACTGAAGCTTTCTTT.

The chain carries TRBV11-2 and TRBJ2-1, with TRBD2 matching 14 bases. The CDR3 has 17 residues. Trimming removed 0 bases from V and 7 bases from J; junction bases left unmatched: 5. CDR1 is SGHAT, CDR2 FQNNGV, per germline. The CDR3 nucleotides read TGTGCCAGCAGCTTAGAAAGCGGGACTAGCGGGGGAAATGAGCAGTTCTTC. It is translated as CASSLESGTSGGNEQFF.

The chain couples TRBV5-1 to TRBJ2-3; 14 bases are a match to TRBD2. Germline CDR1 SGHRS, CDR2 YFSETQ. The CDR3 loop spans 16 amino acids. V was pared by 5 bases and J by 4 bases, with 6 bases of the junction left unmatched. The CDR3: CASRKSTSGGADTQYF. The CDR3 coding sequence is TGCGCCAGCAGGAAATCGACTAGCGGGGGGGCAGATACGCAGTATTTT.

This clone has just one count. The chain links TRBV13 to TRBJ1-6; weak D call: TRBD1 (6 bases). The length of the CDR3 is 16 residues. V lost 0 bases to trimming and J lost 7 bases, with 13 bases between them. CDR1 and CDR2 from the germline V gene are PRHDT and FYEKMQ (reference sequence). CDR3 region: CASSLGQGSSNSPLHF. The CDR3 nucleotides read TGTGCCAGCAGCTTAGGGCAGGGGTCCTCCAATTCACCCCTCCACTTT.

The rearrangement links TRBV28 to TRBJ1-2; no definite D call. Germline loops: CDR1 MDHEN, CDR2 SYDVKM. This CDR3 is built from 11 residues. The V end lost 10 bases, the J end lost 7 bases, and 13 bases lay between the germline ends. The CDR3 DNA follows: TGTGCCACTATGATTGTCTCTGGCTACACCTTC. The encoded protein is CATMIVSGYTF.

The rearrangement uses TRBV19 and TRBJ1-4, with 10 bases aligning to TRBD1. The CDR3 is 13 amino acids. V shed 9 bases and J 8 bases; nucleotides not matched to a gene: 6. Germline V CDR1 and CDR2: LNHDA, SQIVND (reference sequence). In nucleotides, the CDR3 is TGTGCCAGCAACCGGGACAGGGGCGAAAAACTGTTTTTT. Translating gives CASNRDRGEKLFF. Drawing the rest from reference TRBV19 and TRBJ1-4, the complete variable domain is DGGITQSPKYLFRKEGQNVTLSCEQNLNHDAMYWYRQDPGQGLRLIYYSQIVNDFQKGDIAEGYSVSREKKESFPLTVTSAQKNPTAFYLCASNRDRGEKLFFGSGTQLSVL.

The DNA of the CDR3 is TGTGCCAGCTCACCGGGACTAGGTCTGGGCACAGATACGCAGTATTTT. Protein product: CASSPGLGLGTDTQYF. This chain links TRBV18 with TRBJ2-3; 8 positions agree with TRBD2. Germline V gene sequence: CDR1 KGHSH, CDR2 LQKENI. The CDR3 contains 16 residues. V gave up 3 bases and J gave up 1 base; unmatched junction bases: 6.

CDR3 in DNA: TGTGCCAGCATCGACACAGGGAAAAACTACGAGCAGTACTTC. Translated: CASIDTGKNYEQYF. The chain employs TRBV6-6 and TRBJ2-7; tentatively, D is TRBD1 (6 bases). The CDR3 contains 14 residues. Between the trimmed V and J ends, which lost 7 bases and 3 bases, there was a span of 16 bases. Per germline, CDR1 MNHNY and CDR2 SVGAGI (reference sequence).

The chain has TRBV12-5 and TRBJ2-4; 7 bases agree with TRBD2. Germline CDR1 is LGHNT and CDR2 is FRNRAP. This CDR3 spans 15 amino acids. The ends lost 3 bases at V and 0 bases at J; junction bases unmatched: 2. CDR3 residues: CASGLAGLAKNIQYF. The CDR3, as DNA: TGTGCTAGTGGTTTAGCGGGGCTAGCCAAAAACATTCAGTACTTC.

This clone was seen just once. V usage is TRBV4-1 and J usage is TRBJ2-7; unclear D gene. Germline V gene lookup returns CDR1 MGHRA and CDR2 YSYEKL. Trimming took off 4 bases at V and 6 bases at J, with 7 bases between the two ends. This CDR3 is 11 amino acids long. Written as DNA, the CDR3 is TGCGCCAGCAGCCCGGGTGGCGAGCAGTACTTC. Its translation: CASSPGGEQYF.

The CDR3 DNA reads as TGTGCCAGCAGCGCGCCGACGGGACAGCGAAATTCACCCCTCCACTTT. It codes for CASSAPTGQRNSPLHF. The chain links TRBV9 to TRBJ1-6; 7 bases fit TRBD1. The CDR3 runs to 16 residues. Per the germline V gene, CDR1 is SGDLS and CDR2 is YYNGEE. The junction had 10 bases not matched to a gene; V was cut back by 3 bases and J by 7 bases.